This record looks at one T cell receptor (beta chain) sequence and its context. Its target is unknown. The data were taken from a study of cytomegalovirus exposure and HLA in healthy donors. Study-level information: Earlier results showed some 120 million unique TCR beta sequences derived from roughly 180 million T cells. Under 85% of 398 genotyped donors fell in the Caucasian-associated ancestry cluster.

PCR primers comprised 60 Vbeta and 13 Jbeta primers. The table came from immunoSEQ multiplex PCR; TCRdb's copy has only in-frame clones and leaves some out. The repertoire holds fewer than 200,000 clones, with roughly 90% as singletons. Trimming at V came to 5 bases and at J to 2 bases, leaving 14 bases not matched to a gene. CDR1 MDHEN and CDR2 SYDVKM come from the germline V gene. The CDR3 is made up of 17 amino acids. The study's findings and limits: Productive status was seen about 90% or about 30% of the time for most TCR beta V segments in an earlier analysis. When presence/absence was analysed, sequencing depth was taken to be roughly uniform across donors.

Sequencing was performed on PBMCs. V and J are TRBV28 and TRBJ1-2; 7 nucleotides align to TRBD1. The clonotype comes from a boy between 2 and 10 years old in good health and CMV-seronegative. CDR3 DNA sequence: TGTGCCAGCAGTCGAACGTCTGACAGGGCTCGAAACTATGGCTACACCTTC. Its translation is CASSRTSDRARNYGYTF.